Each of the 21 T cell receptor beta chains below was sequenced from the same sample in a study of blood T cells in healthy people across ages. The second PCR ran about 6 to 11 cycles with a sample-barcoded 5' primer and J-beta primers. TCRdb redid the calling of the 5' RACE reads with MiXCR, one entry per CDR3 protein. The top ten clones hold about a quarter of a sample with approximately 830,000 distinct CDR3 sequences, approximately 59% of them seen once. Material: blood. All receptors derive from a man aged 25-45 years in good health.

This clonotype appeared a few times. The gene calls are TRBV5-1 and TRBJ2-3; a possible D gene is TRBD1 (6 bases). V lost 7 bases and J lost 3, with 12 bases in between. The germline CDR1 and CDR2 sequences are SGHRS and YFSETQ. This CDR3 spans 13 amino acids. The CDR3 loop is CASLSGDTDTQYF. As DNA, the CDR3 is TGCGCCAGCCTGTCAGGGGATACAGATACGCAGTATTTT.

The chain combines TRBV20-1 with TRBJ2-5; D is perhaps TRBD1 (7 bases). Per germline, CDR1 DFQATT and CDR2 SNEGSKA (reference sequence). The ends were cut back, 6 bases at V and 4 bases at J, with 18 bases in the middle. CDR3 length equals 14 residues. The CDR3 sequence is CSASQGVGGETQYF. In nucleotides, the CDR3 is TGCAGTGCCAGTCAGGGGGTCGGGGGAGAGACCCAGTACTTC.

The sample holds many counts of this clonotype. The rearrangement links TRBV3-1 to TRBJ2-5, with no clear D. CDR3 length: 10 amino acids. Trimming took 0 bases from V and 7 from J, leaving 0 bases between them. Germline loops: CDR1 LGHDT, CDR2 YNNKEL (reference sequence). The CDR3 coding sequence is TGTGCCAGCAGCCAAGAGACCCAGTACTTC. This codes for CASSQETQYF.

This chain links TRBV7-8 with TRBJ2-7; a weak D match, TRBD1 (5 bases). The germline V gene has CDR1 SGHVS and CDR2 FQNEAQ. Trimming removed 1 base from V and 7 bases from J, with 23 bases in between. The CDR3 covers 17 residues. The DNA for the CDR3 is TGTGCCAGCAGCTTAGGGGGCGCCCCGTCCATGCACAATGAGCAGTACTTC. Encoded protein: CASSLGGAPSMHNEQYF.

This sequence joins TRBV20-1 and TRBJ2-4; D gene ambiguous. The assigned J gene may be wrong: the sequence end matches TRBJ2-7 better. The CDR3 has 13 amino acids. CDR1 and CDR2 from the germline V gene are DFQATT and SNEGSKA (reference sequence). CDR3 sequence: CSALMELRSEQYF. The CDR3 DNA is TGCAGTGCTCTCATGGAGTTGAGGAGCGAGCAGTACTTC.

This chain connects TRBV11-2 to TRBJ2-3; D remains ambiguous. CDR1 SGHAT and CDR2 FQNNGV come from the germline V gene. Trimming took 1 base from V and 1 from J, leaving 15 bases between them. The CDR3 has 17 amino acids. The CDR3 sequence: CASSLGLDVRRTDTQYF. The CDR3 DNA sequence: TGTGCCAGCAGCTTAGGGCTGGACGTAAGGCGCACAGATACGCAGTATTTT.

There are a few counts of this clonotype. V gene TRBV7-2 combines with J gene TRBJ2-7, with D maybe TRBD1 (6 bases). Trimming pared 6 bases from V and 0 bases from J, leaving 18 bases between. From germline, CDR1 is SGHTA and CDR2 FQGNSA. The CDR3 spans 16 residues. The CDR3 coding sequence is TGTGCCAGCAGGCTCTGGGGGCAGGGTAGCTCCTACGAGCAGTACTTC. Its translation is CASRLWGQGSSYEQYF.

The chain has TRBV9 and TRBJ2-5; 7 nucleotides agree with TRBD1. J lost 1 base, V lost 2 bases, and 5 bases had no gene match. Germline loops: CDR1 SGDLS, CDR2 YYNGEE. The CDR3 loop spans 15 amino acids. For the CDR3, the DNA is TGTGCCAGCAGCGTGAGAGCAGGGGGCCAAGAGACCCAGTACTTC. It codes for CASSVRAGGQETQYF.

The CDR3 here is CASSQSRDGGYIGDEQYF. The CDR3 DNA follows: TGCGCCAGCAGCCAATCCCGGGACGGCGGGTATATTGGAGACGAGCAGTACTTC. V gene TRBV4-3 combines with J gene TRBJ2-7; the D call may be TRBD1 or TRBD2 (5 bases each). V dropped 2 bases and J dropped 5 bases, with 25 bases sitting between them. Germline CDR1 reads LGHNA; CDR2 reads YSLEER. This CDR3 has 18 amino acids.

The genes are TRBV7-9 and TRBJ2-4, with D perhaps TRBD2 (5 bases). Gene TRBJ2-7 matches the end of the DNA better, so the J call may be wrong. In germline, CDR1 is SEHNR, CDR2 FQNEAQ (reference sequence). The CDR3 has 14 residues. The CDR3 sequence is CASSPLDWTYEQYF. CDR3 nucleotides: TGTGCCAGCAGCCCCCTGGACTGGACCTACGAGCAGTACTTC.

This rearrangement joins TRBV5-1 to TRBJ2-1; D is tentatively TRBD1 or TRBD2 (5 bases each). This CDR3 has 14 residues. Trimming took 0 bases from V and 10 from J, leaving 14 bases between them. Germline V gives CDR1 SGHRS, CDR2 YFSETQ. The DNA of the CDR3 is TGCGCCAGCAGCTTGGCCTTTGGGGGTTACGAGCAGTTCTTC. Its protein is CASSLAFGGYEQFF.

The chain is built from TRBV3-1 and TRBJ2-7; D remains unclear. Germline CDR1 is LGHDT and CDR2 is YNNKEL (reference sequence). This CDR3 has 12 residues. V lost 1 base and J lost 1, with 2 bases in between. CDR3 DNA: TGTGCCAGCAGCCAAGCTTCCTACGAGCAGTACTTC. Translation gives CASSQASYEQYF.

This clonotype was seen more than once but under ten times. The gene calls are TRBV12-3 or TRBV12-4 and TRBJ2-7; 10 bases match TRBD2. The closer fit of TRBJ2-5 to the DNA end suggests the J call may be wrong. The CDR3 is made up of 13 amino acids. The CDR3 DNA reads TGTGCCAGCAGTCATAGCGGGAGGGAGACCCAGTACTTC. Amino acids: CASSHSGRETQYF.

As to this clonotype: One end of the junction varies from germline; a read error may be responsible. The V and J genes are TRBV29-1 and TRBJ2-3; 7 nucleotides line up with TRBD2. Germline lookup yields CDR1 SQVTM and CDR2 ANQGSEA. This CDR3 has 14 residues. CDR3 amino acids: CGVETSIGTDTQYF. The CDR3 region has the DNA TGCGGCGTAGAGACTAGCATCGGCACAGATACGCAGTATTTT.

A single count supports this clonotype. The V call is TRBV5-1, the J call TRBJ1-3; possibly TRBD1 for D (5 bases). This CDR3 has 16 residues. CDR1 is SGHRS, CDR2 YFSETQ, per germline. Trimming took off 4 bases at V and 0 bases at J, with 14 bases between the two ends. CDR3 residues: CASSVGDASSGNTIYF. DNA of the CDR3: TGCGCCAGCAGCGTAGGGGACGCTTCCTCTGGAAACACCATATATTTT. Variable domain in full (rest from reference TRBV5-1 and TRBJ1-3): KAGVTQTPRYLIKTRGQQVTLSCSPISGHRSVSWYQQTPGQGLQFLFEYFSETQRNKGNFPGRFSGRQFSNSRSEMNVSTLELGDSALYLCASSVGDASSGNTIYFGEGSWLTVV.

The rearrangement uses TRBV12-3 or TRBV12-4 and TRBJ1-6; D uncertain. V lost 5 bases, J lost 6 bases, and 8 bases lay in between. The CDR3 spans 13 residues. The CDR3 loop is CASSQGLNSPLHF. The CDR3 bases are TGTGCCAGCAGTCAAGGACTTAATTCACCCCTCCACTTT.

The V gene is TRBV6-2 or TRBV6-3, the J gene TRBJ2-1; TRBD1 matches at 7 bases. This CDR3 is 13 amino acids long. In germline, CDR1 is MNHEY, CDR2 SVGEGT. J lost 7 bases, V lost 0 bases, and 0 bases had no gene match. The DNA for the CDR3 is TGTGCCAGCAGTTACTCGGACAGGAATGAGCAGTTCTTC. Amino acid sequence: CASSYSDRNEQFF.

This clonotype was found once. The chain has TRBV9 and TRBJ2-4, with 10 bases aligning to TRBD1. V shed 4 bases, J shed 7 bases, and the junction held 5 bases outside the gene matches. The CDR3 is 14 amino acids. The germline CDR1 and CDR2 sequences are SGDLS and YYNGEE. CDR3 DNA: TGTGCCAGCAGCCCAAGGACAGGGGGTAACATTCAGTACTTC. Protein sequence: CASSPRTGGNIQYF. The full variable domain, its missing parts supplied by reference TRBV9 and TRBJ2-4, is DSGVTQTPKHLITATGQRVTLRCSPRSGDLSVYWYQQSLDQGLQFLIQYYNGEERAKGNILERFSAQQFPDLHSELNLSSLELGDSALYFCASSPRTGGNIQYFGAGTRLSVL.

This rearrangement joins TRBV11-3 to TRBJ2-3, with D perhaps being TRBD1 or TRBD2 (5 bases each). Looked up from germline, CDR1 is SGHNT and CDR2 is YENEEA. V was pared by 0 bases and J by 8 bases, with 9 bases between. This CDR3 spans 13 amino acids. CDR3 nucleotide sequence: TGTGCCAGCAGCTTAGAACGGGGACGTACGCAGTATTTT. Amino acid sequence: CASSLERGRTQYF.

CDR3: CASSLALVVGSYEQYF. CDR3 nucleotide sequence: TGTGCCAGCAGTTTAGCGCTGGTGGTGGGCTCCTACGAGCAGTACTTC. This chain uses TRBV28 with TRBJ2-7; no definite D call. Germline V gene lookup returns CDR1 MDHEN and CDR2 SYDVKM. V shed 2 bases and J shed 0 bases, with 14 bases lying between them. This CDR3 comprises 16 residues.

The DNA for the CDR3 is TGTGCCAGCAGTTCCGCCAGGGGCGCCTACGAGCAGTACTTC. Translation: CASSSARGAYEQYF. The chain is built from TRBV12-3 or TRBV12-4 and TRBJ2-7; TRBD1 is a possible D gene (6 bases). V was trimmed by 4 bases and J by 2 bases, leaving 12 bases between them. The CDR3 sequence is 14 residues long.